A selection of T cell receptor beta chains follows, all from one sample in a study of T-cell memory formation after mild COVID-19. Each CDR3 protein gets one entry after TCRdb re-called the 5' RACE reads with MiXCR. This table has more than 300,000 distinct CDR3 sequences, under 25% appearing once. Sequencing was performed on PBMCs or a T cell subset sorted from them (not recorded which). These receptors were obtained from a man younger than 30 who had mild COVID-19 (a few samples of this study predate the infection). Cell type and time point are not known. CDR3s include the opening cysteine and the closing phenylalanine or tryptophan. Fields, in order: CDR3 length, clone size, D gene, V gene, J gene, CDR3 DNA, CDR3 protein. A D gene is named only where the DNA matches it firmly. Size values are once, few and many counts, or a class for expanded clones, and some rows have none.

cdr3_length: 16
clone_size: NA
d_call: NA
v_call: TRBV7-3
j_call: TRBJ2-1
cdr3_nt: TGTGCCAGCAGCTCCGCATCGTCGGGCAGGGTCAATGAGCAGTTCTTC
cdr3_aa: CASSSASSGRVNEQFF

cdr3_length: 13
clone_size: NA
d_call: TRBD1
v_call: TRBV2
j_call: TRBJ2-7
cdr3_nt: TGTGCCAGCAGGGTGGACAGGTCCTACGAGCAGTACTTC
cdr3_aa: CASRVDRSYEQYF

cdr3_length: 14
clone_size: NA
d_call: NA
v_call: TRBV6-5
j_call: TRBJ2-1
cdr3_nt: TGTGCCAGCAGTTACCGGGACATCTACAATGAGCAGTTCTTC
cdr3_aa: CASSYRDIYNEQFF

cdr3_length: 15
clone_size: few
d_call: TRBD1
v_call: TRBV6-2/TRBV6-3
j_call: TRBJ1-1
cdr3_nt: TGTGCCAGCAGAGGAAGGACAGGTCCGACCACTGAAGCTTTCTTT
cdr3_aa: CASRGRTGPTTEAFF

cdr3_length: 13
clone_size: NA
d_call: NA
v_call: TRBV7-2
j_call: TRBJ2-3
cdr3_nt: TGTGCCAGCAGCTTAGCGCCGGCGGTTTTGCAGTATTTT
cdr3_aa: CASSLAPAVLQYF

cdr3_length: 15
clone_size: few
d_call: TRBD2
v_call: TRBV5-1
j_call: TRBJ2-7
cdr3_nt: TGCGCCAGCAGCTTGGGACTAGCGGGGGACTACGAGCAGTACTTC
cdr3_aa: CASSLGLAGDYEQYF

cdr3_length: 14
clone_size: NA
d_call: NA
v_call: TRBV6-5
j_call: TRBJ2-3
cdr3_nt: TGTGCCAGCAGGTATACTGCTAGCACAGATACGCAGTATTTT
cdr3_aa: CASRYTASTDTQYF

cdr3_length: 13
clone_size: few
d_call: NA
v_call: TRBV7-2
j_call: TRBJ1-1
cdr3_nt: TGTGCCAGCAGCCCACAGCCTAACACTGAAGCTTTCTTT
cdr3_aa: CASSPQPNTEAFF

cdr3_length: 12
clone_size: NA
d_call: NA
v_call: TRBV10-3
j_call: TRBJ2-3
cdr3_nt: TGTGCCAGTACAGGGAGCGCAGATACGCAGTATTTT
cdr3_aa: CASTGSADTQYF

cdr3_length: 14
clone_size: NA
d_call: NA
v_call: TRBV29-1
j_call: TRBJ2-3
cdr3_nt: TGCAGCGTTGAAGATTGGGGGGCAACAGATACGCAGTATTTT
cdr3_aa: CSVEDWGATDTQYF

cdr3_length: 15
clone_size: few
d_call: NA
v_call: TRBV20-1
j_call: TRBJ2-7
cdr3_nt: TGCAGTGCTAGAGTCCCGGAAGAGCTTTCCTACGAGCAGTACTTC
cdr3_aa: CSARVPEELSYEQYF

cdr3_length: 14
clone_size: few
d_call: NA
v_call: TRBV7-8
j_call: TRBJ2-7
cdr3_nt: TGTGCCAGCAGCGCGGAGAAGGGACGCTACGAGCAGTACTTC
cdr3_aa: CASSAEKGRYEQYF

cdr3_length: 14
clone_size: NA
d_call: TRBD2
v_call: TRBV27
j_call: TRBJ2-5
cdr3_nt: TGTGCCAGCAGTGGGAGGGCAGGTCAGGAGACCCAGTACTTC
cdr3_aa: CASSGRAGQETQYF

cdr3_length: 15
clone_size: NA
d_call: NA
v_call: TRBV3-1
j_call: TRBJ1-5
cdr3_nt: TGTGCCAGCAGCCAAGGATGGGGGGACGATCAGCCCCAGCATTTT
cdr3_aa: CASSQGWGDDQPQHF

cdr3_length: 17
clone_size: NA
d_call: NA
v_call: TRBV4-3
j_call: TRBJ1-1
cdr3_nt: TGCGCCAGCAGCACCCTAGGAGGGGCGGACGTGAACACTGAAGCTTTCTTT
cdr3_aa: CASSTLGGADVNTEAFF

cdr3_length: 13
clone_size: NA
d_call: NA
v_call: TRBV7-9
j_call: TRBJ1-1
cdr3_nt: TGTGCCAGCATGAGGGAATACAACACTGAAGCTTTCTTT
cdr3_aa: CASMREYNTEAFF

cdr3_length: 15
clone_size: NA
d_call: TRBD2
v_call: TRBV7-2
j_call: TRBJ2-5
cdr3_nt: TGTGCCAGCAGCGAGGGACTAGCAGGGTGGGAGACCCAGTACTTC
cdr3_aa: CASSEGLAGWETQYF

cdr3_length: 16
clone_size: NA
d_call: TRBD2
v_call: TRBV4-3
j_call: TRBJ2-2
cdr3_nt: TGCGCCAGCAGCACCCGGACTAGCGGGGGGGCCGGGGAGCTGTTTTTT
cdr3_aa: CASSTRTSGGAGELFF

cdr3_length: 16
clone_size: NA
d_call: TRBD1
v_call: TRBV6-2/TRBV6-3
j_call: TRBJ1-5
cdr3_nt: TGTGCCAGCAGTTACTCGGGGACAGGGGGATCTCAGCCCCAGCATTTT
cdr3_aa: CASSYSGTGGSQPQHF

cdr3_length: 15
clone_size: few
d_call: NA
v_call: TRBV15
j_call: TRBJ2-5
cdr3_nt: TGTGCCACCAGCAGAGATCCGGTGATACACGAGACCCAGTACTTC
cdr3_aa: CATSRDPVIHETQYF

cdr3_length: 16
clone_size: few
d_call: NA
v_call: TRBV15
j_call: TRBJ1-5
cdr3_nt: TGTGCCACCAGCAGAGAAATGGGGGCGGTCAAACGGCCCCAGCATTTT
cdr3_aa: CATSREMGAVKRPQHF

cdr3_length: 14
clone_size: few
d_call: TRBD1
v_call: TRBV12-3/TRBV12-4
j_call: TRBJ1-1
cdr3_nt: TGTGCCAGCAGACCCGACAGGGCCTCAGGAAGAGCTTTCTTT
cdr3_aa: CASRPDRASGRAFF

cdr3_length: 14
clone_size: few
d_call: TRBD1
v_call: TRBV20-1
j_call: TRBJ1-5
cdr3_nt: TGCAGTGCTCGGACAGGGGGCAGCAATCAGCCCCAGCATTTT
cdr3_aa: CSARTGGSNQPQHF

cdr3_length: 15
clone_size: few
d_call: NA
v_call: TRBV18
j_call: TRBJ1-6
cdr3_nt: TGTGCCAGCTCACCAGCGAGGGCAGAGAATTCACCCCTCCACTTT
cdr3_aa: CASSPARAENSPLHF

cdr3_length: 15
clone_size: few
d_call: TRBD2
v_call: TRBV7-3
j_call: TRBJ2-1
cdr3_nt: TGTGCCAGCAGCTTAATAGGTAGCGGGGGGGATGAGCAGTTCTTC
cdr3_aa: CASSLIGSGGDEQFF

cdr3_length: 15
clone_size: many
d_call: NA
v_call: TRBV20-1
j_call: TRBJ1-4
cdr3_nt: TGCAGTGCTAGAGATGTGGAGGGGGCTAATGAAAAACTGTTTTTT
cdr3_aa: CSARDVEGANEKLFF

cdr3_length: 13
clone_size: NA
d_call: NA
v_call: TRBV27
j_call: TRBJ1-1
cdr3_nt: TGTGCCAGCAGTACCGTGATAGGGGCTGAAGCTTTCTTT
cdr3_aa: CASSTVIGAEAFF

cdr3_length: 14
clone_size: NA
d_call: NA
v_call: TRBV15
j_call: TRBJ1-1
cdr3_nt: TGTGCCACCAGCGGCTTGGGGCGAGGGACTGAAGCTTTCTTT
cdr3_aa: CATSGLGRGTEAFF

cdr3_length: 13
clone_size: NA
d_call: NA
v_call: TRBV10-3
j_call: TRBJ2-3
cdr3_nt: TGTGCCATCAGTGAGACAGGGACCGATACGCAGTATTTT
cdr3_aa: CAISETGTDTQYF

cdr3_length: 13
clone_size: NA
d_call: TRBD2
v_call: TRBV6-1
j_call: TRBJ2-1
cdr3_nt: TGTGCCAGCAGTGAAATACCCCAGCGGGGCATAGCTTTC
cdr3_aa: CASSEIPQRGIAF

cdr3_length: 14
clone_size: many
d_call: TRBD1
v_call: TRBV19
j_call: TRBJ1-5
cdr3_nt: TGTGCCAGTAGTCAGGGGACAGGAGGACAGCCCCAGCATTTT
cdr3_aa: CASSQGTGGQPQHF

cdr3_length: 14
clone_size: NA
d_call: NA
v_call: TRBV12-3/TRBV12-4
j_call: TRBJ1-6
cdr3_nt: TGTGCCAGCAGTTTATGGCAGGGCAGTTCACCCCTCCACTTT
cdr3_aa: CASSLWQGSSPLHF

cdr3_length: 15
clone_size: NA
d_call: NA
v_call: TRBV5-1
j_call: TRBJ1-2
cdr3_nt: TGCGCCAGCAGCTTGGATCCCTCCCTAGAAGGACTAAACACCTTC
cdr3_aa: CASSLDPSLEGLNTF

cdr3_length: 16
clone_size: NA
d_call: NA
v_call: TRBV7-2
j_call: TRBJ2-5
cdr3_nt: TGTGCCAGCAGCTTAGTAGGGGGAACTATGGGAGAGACCCAGTACTTC
cdr3_aa: CASSLVGGTMGETQYF

cdr3_length: 13
clone_size: few
d_call: NA
v_call: TRBV14
j_call: TRBJ1-1
cdr3_nt: TGTGCCAGCAGCCAAGCAGGGGCCCGGAGGGCTTTCTTT
cdr3_aa: CASSQAGARRAFF

cdr3_length: 15
clone_size: few
d_call: NA
v_call: TRBV18
j_call: TRBJ2-7
cdr3_nt: TGTGCCAGCTCATTTGGAACAGGGGGGGCCTACGAGCAGTACTTC
cdr3_aa: CASSFGTGGAYEQYF

cdr3_length: 16
clone_size: NA
d_call: NA
v_call: TRBV4-3
j_call: TRBJ1-1
cdr3_nt: TGCGCCAGCAGCTCCAGATACAGGGTAGGACACACTGAAGCTTTCTTT
cdr3_aa: CASSSRYRVGHTEAFF

cdr3_length: 14
clone_size: NA
d_call: TRBD1
v_call: TRBV10-3
j_call: TRBJ1-1
cdr3_nt: TGTGCCATCAGTGACAGGGGGCTGTACACTGAAGCTTTCTTT
cdr3_aa: CAISDRGLYTEAFF

cdr3_length: 16
clone_size: few
d_call: NA
v_call: TRBV28
j_call: TRBJ2-2
cdr3_nt: TGTGCCAGCAGTCTATCTCAGCTTTCGAACACCGGGGAGCTGTTTTTT
cdr3_aa: CASSLSQLSNTGELFF

cdr3_length: 12
clone_size: NA
d_call: NA
v_call: TRBV20-1
j_call: TRBJ1-1
cdr3_nt: TGCAGTCTAGGCGGGGGGCCCACTGAAGCTTTCTTT
cdr3_aa: CSLGGGPTEAFF

cdr3_length: 15
clone_size: few
d_call: NA
v_call: TRBV7-9
j_call: TRBJ2-5
cdr3_nt: TGTGCCAGCAGCTCCCCGGAGGGTTCTGGAGAGACCCAGTACTTC
cdr3_aa: CASSSPEGSGETQYF

cdr3_length: 15
clone_size: few
d_call: NA
v_call: TRBV5-1
j_call: TRBJ1-6
cdr3_nt: TGCGCCAGCAGCTTATATACGGTTTCGAGTTCACCCCTCCACTTT
cdr3_aa: CASSLYTVSSSPLHF

cdr3_length: 17
clone_size: many
d_call: TRBD2
v_call: TRBV18
j_call: TRBJ2-1
cdr3_nt: TGTGCCAGCTCACCGCAATTTACCCTTAGCGGGGATCTCAGCCAGTTCTTC
cdr3_aa: CASSPQFTLSGDLSQFF

cdr3_length: 17
clone_size: NA
d_call: NA
v_call: TRBV5-6
j_call: TRBJ2-6
cdr3_nt: TGTGCCAGCAGCTTGGACACGGGATCCTCTGGGGCCAACGTCCTGACTTTC
cdr3_aa: CASSLDTGSSGANVLTF

cdr3_length: 16
clone_size: many
d_call: TRBD2
v_call: TRBV24-1
j_call: TRBJ2-3
cdr3_nt: TGTGCCACCAGTGATTTGAAGCGGGGGGGTGAAGATACGCAGTATTTT
cdr3_aa: CATSDLKRGGEDTQYF

cdr3_length: 17
clone_size: few
d_call: NA
v_call: TRBV7-9
j_call: TRBJ2-2
cdr3_nt: TGTGCCAGCAGTTACAGGGCACCACCCCCAAACACCGGGGAGCTGTTTTTT
cdr3_aa: CASSYRAPPPNTGELFF

cdr3_length: 13
clone_size: NA
d_call: TRBD1
v_call: TRBV20-1
j_call: TRBJ1-1
cdr3_nt: TGCAGTGCATTGACAGGGTCGAACACTGAAGCTTTCTTT
cdr3_aa: CSALTGSNTEAFF

cdr3_length: 12
clone_size: few
d_call: NA
v_call: TRBV10-1
j_call: TRBJ1-1
cdr3_nt: TGCGCCAGCAGTAACCAGTTCACTGAAGCTTTCTTT
cdr3_aa: CASSNQFTEAFF